Below, one TCR beta chain is given with its context. Its antigen is undetermined. The sample comes from a study of follicular helper T cells after annual influenza vaccination. General observations from the study: ICOS-CD38- cTfh most often held earlier Day 7 ICOS+CD38+ clones. Successive annual vaccinations recalled a recurrent oligoclonal ICOS+CD38+ cTfh response with influenza-specific clonotypes.

Time point in this sample: 2015-2016 season, 7 days after influenza vaccination. TCRdb keeps only in-frame clones here, not all; method: immunoSEQ multiplex PCR. Here the sample spans 1,200 or so clones, roughly 78% being singletons. Germline lookup yields CDR1 MDHEN and CDR2 SYDVKM. Trimming stripped 4 bases from V and 8 bases from J, with 8 bases between. This CDR3 has 11 residues. The source is an adult who received the influenza vaccine. The sequenced sample was CXCR5+ CD38+ circulating T follicular helper cells from blood, obtained 7 days after influenza vaccination. Subset in this sample: circulating Tfh, non-naive CD4+CXCR5+PD-1+ (ICOS+CD38+ or ICOS-CD38-). This rearrangement joins TRBV28 to TRBJ1-2; no clear D gene. The CDR3 sequence: CASSSPGGYTF. The CDR3 coding sequence is TGTGCCAGCAGTTCCCCGGGGGGCTACACCTTC.